A selection of T cell receptor beta chains follows, all from one sample in a study of cytotoxic CD8 clonotypes in ibrutinib-treated CLL. Assay used: immunoSEQ multiplex PCR; TCRdb lists only in-frame clones, some missing. The repertoire has about 45,000 clones, around 68% of them found once; the top ten carry around 13%. The sequencing used PBMCs, collected after 12 months of ibrutinib treatment. All receptors come from a human donor with chronic lymphocytic leukemia. CDR3s include the opening cysteine and the closing phenylalanine or tryptophan. The D gene is left open where the match is weak.

V gene	D gene	J gene	CDR3 protein
TRBV10-3	-	TRBJ1-5	CAISELGPSNQPQHF
TRBV9	-	TRBJ1-6	CASSVQAIPNNSPLHF
TRBV6-6	-	TRBJ2-1	CASTLDFHNEQFF
TRBV5-8	-	TRBJ2-7	CASSYRDKPYEQYF
TRBV19	-	TRBJ1-5	CASSGTPYSNQPQHF
TRBV6-5	-	TRBJ1-2	CASRLFQGYGYTF
TRBV11-2	-	TRBJ2-5	CASSKTGTRDETQYF
TRBV7-9	-	TRBJ2-5	CASSLATSETQYF
TRBV10-1	-	TRBJ2-7	CASSAGAGEQYF
TRBV5-6	-	TRBJ1-2	CASSPFGGNYGYTF
TRBV9	TRBD1	TRBJ2-7	CASSVAGTAKNEQYF
TRBV5-1	-	TRBJ2-2	CASSLMGGTNTGELFF
TRBV4-2	-	TRBJ2-2	CASSQDALRHNTGELFF
TRBV13	TRBD1	TRBJ2-2	CASSLTGAFTGELFF
TRBV5-4	TRBD1	TRBJ1-5	CASSLWTGVSSNQPQHF
TRBV18	-	TRBJ2-7	CASSPGGSYEQYF
TRBV25-1	TRBD1	TRBJ1-2	CASSDWTGATYGYTF
TRBV5-1	-	TRBJ2-7	CASSPGTGSYEQYF
TRBV2	TRBD1	TRBJ2-5	CASRTGGQETQYF
TRBV5-4	TRBD1	TRBJ2-2	CASSTGDRRTGELFF
TRBV4-2	-	TRBJ1-2	CASSQDSGENGYTF
TRBV4-1	-	TRBJ1-1	CASSQGQDYFEAFF
TRBV7-9	-	TRBJ1-2	CASSSTEDYGYTF
TRBV6-6	-	TRBJ1-1	CASGDTEAFF
TRBV30	TRBD1	TRBJ1-1	CALNRGGTEAFF
TRBV9	-	TRBJ2-1	CASSVLEIYNEQFF
TRBV7-2	TRBD1	TRBJ1-3	CASSLQGGNSGNTIYF
TRBV6-6	-	TRBJ1-1	CASSYGNMNTEAFF
TRBV5-1	-	TRBJ2-1	CASSFGNEQFF
TRBV6-5	TRBD1	TRBJ1-5	CASIQQGRRNQPQHF
TRBV4-1	-	TRBJ2-6	CASSQVLSGANVLTF
TRBV15	-	TRBJ1-4	CATSRGENEKLFF
TRBV6-5	-	TRBJ1-2	CASRDQNIYGYTF
TRBV27	-	TRBJ2-5	CASSFTSQETQYF
TRBV5-1	-	TRBJ1-1	CASSTTAGLNTEAFF
TRBV4-1	TRBD1	TRBJ2-1	CASSQGQGNAPYNEQFF
TRBV5-1	-	TRBJ2-2	CASSEEGQPTGELFF
TRBV27	-	TRBJ2-7	CASSFGFSYEQYF
TRBV6-4	-	TRBJ2-3	CASSEGSSRGDTQYF